The T cell receptor (beta chain) under discussion was sequenced for a study of T cell responses to AZD1222 COVID-19 vaccine. The study, taken as a whole, reports: Seropositive at baseline were only a handful of AZD1222 recipients. Repertoires were obtained only post-peak T cell response.

This clone was found a few times. Its antigen is as yet unknown. Produced via immunoSEQ multiplex PCR; TCRdb's table is partial and in-frame only. This sample has about 150,000 clones; 82% occur once, and the top ten carry 3.5% to 5%. V was cut by 4 bases and J by 4 bases, with 11 bases left in between. The CDR3 runs 13 residues. The V gene's germline CDR1 is SGHDT and CDR2 YYEEEE. The chain is built from TRBV5-6 and TRBJ1-2, with D unresolved. Material: peripheral blood, obtained on day 0 of MenACWY control vaccination. The TCR sequence derives from an adult in good health. The DNA for the CDR3 is TGTGCCAGCAGCAAACGGAGGCTCTATGGCTACACCTTC. This codes for CASSKRRLYGYTF.